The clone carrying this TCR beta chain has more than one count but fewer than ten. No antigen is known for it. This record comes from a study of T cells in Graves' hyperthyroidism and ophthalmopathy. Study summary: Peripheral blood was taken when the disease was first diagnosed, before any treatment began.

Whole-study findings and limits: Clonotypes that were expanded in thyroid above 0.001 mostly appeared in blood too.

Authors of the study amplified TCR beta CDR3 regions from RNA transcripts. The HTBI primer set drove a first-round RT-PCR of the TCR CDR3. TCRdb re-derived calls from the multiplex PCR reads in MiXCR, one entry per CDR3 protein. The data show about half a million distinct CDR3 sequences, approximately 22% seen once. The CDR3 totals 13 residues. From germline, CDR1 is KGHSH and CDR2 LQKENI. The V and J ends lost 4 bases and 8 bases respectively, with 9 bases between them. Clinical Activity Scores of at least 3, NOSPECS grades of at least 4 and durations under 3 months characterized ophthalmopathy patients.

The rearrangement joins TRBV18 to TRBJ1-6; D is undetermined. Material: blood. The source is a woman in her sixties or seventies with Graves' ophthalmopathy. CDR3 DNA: TGTGCCAGCTCACGAGAAAGGGATTCACCCCTCCACTTT. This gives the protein CASSRERDSPLHF.